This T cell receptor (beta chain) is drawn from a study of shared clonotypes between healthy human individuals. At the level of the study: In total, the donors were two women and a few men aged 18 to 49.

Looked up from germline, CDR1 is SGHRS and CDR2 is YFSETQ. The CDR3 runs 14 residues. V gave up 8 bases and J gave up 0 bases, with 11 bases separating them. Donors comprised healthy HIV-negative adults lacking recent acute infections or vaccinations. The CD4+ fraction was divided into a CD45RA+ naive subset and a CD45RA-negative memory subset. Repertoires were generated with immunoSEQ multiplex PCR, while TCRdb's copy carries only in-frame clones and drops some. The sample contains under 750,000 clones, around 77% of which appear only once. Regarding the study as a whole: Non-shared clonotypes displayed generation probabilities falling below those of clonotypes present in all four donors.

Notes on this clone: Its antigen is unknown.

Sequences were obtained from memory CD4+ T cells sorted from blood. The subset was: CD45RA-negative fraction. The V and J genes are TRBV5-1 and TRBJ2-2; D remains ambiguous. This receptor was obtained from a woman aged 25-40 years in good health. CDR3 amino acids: CASTLFANTGELFF. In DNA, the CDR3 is TGCGCCAGTACATTATTCGCGAACACCGGGGAGCTGTTTTTT.